Described below is a single T cell receptor beta chain sequence and its context. What it binds is unknown. Per the germline V gene, CDR1 is LGHDT and CDR2 is YNNKEL (reference sequence). The CDR3 is 15 amino acids. The germline V and J ends were trimmed by 4 bases and 2 bases, with 12 bases remaining between them. TCRdb keeps only in-frame clones here, not all; method: immunoSEQ multiplex PCR. This sample has about 120,000 clones, with approximately 88% found just once. The data stem from a study of T cell responses to AZD1222 COVID-19 vaccine. Study results and limitations: Epitopes outside B.1.351 and B.1.1.7 mutated regions reportedly drew nearly half of spike TCRs.

Sequences were derived from peripheral blood, sampled on day 0 of AZD1222 vaccination. This chain links TRBV3-1 (or the pseudogene TRBV3-2) with TRBJ1-5; D possibly corresponds to TRBD1 (6 bases). The TCR comes from an adult in good health. The CDR3 DNA is TGTGCCAGCAGCCCAGCACCAGGGGGCAATCAGCCCCAGCATTTT. Its protein product is CASSPAPGGNQPQHF.